This TCR beta chain is from a study of vaccination effects on CD4 cells after COVID-19. Study-level information: Both of the two convalescent patients gave a sample, one 16 days and one a week before vaccination.

Repertoires were generated with immunoSEQ multiplex PCR, while TCRdb's copy carries only in-frame clones and drops some. Here the sample spans around 40,000 clones, around 74% being singletons. Peptide-pool stimulation followed by sequencing identified expanded antigen-specific CD4+ clonotypes in the ViraFEST assay. Cells that had been cultured for approximately eleven days were the source of isolated CD4+ T cells. Convalescent patients had PCR-confirmed SARS-CoV-2 infection between March and December 2020. The CDR3 runs to 20 residues. With V trimmed by 6 bases and J by 7 bases, 21 bases remained unmatched. From germline, CDR1 is MDHEN and CDR2 SYDVKM. A note on this clone: The antigen is unknown.

Sequences were derived from CD4+ T cells from PBMCs cultured with a peptide pool, sampled before COVID-19 vaccination. The sequence was obtained from a human donor who had a prior SARS-CoV-2 infection. The chain has TRBV28 and TRBJ2-2; 12 bases align to TRBD2. CDR3 DNA: TGTGCCAGCAGGCCATTACTCGGCCTAGCGGGAGGGGTACGGATCGGGGAGCTGTTTTTT. Its protein product is CASRPLLGLAGGVRIGELFF. Looking up the rest from reference TRBV28 and TRBJ2-2 gives the full variable domain: DVKVTQSSRYLVKRTGEKVFLECVQDMDHENMFWYRQDPGLGLRLIYFSYDVKMKEKGDIPEGYSVSREKKERFSLILESASTNQTSMYLCASRPLLGLAGGVRIGELFFGEGSRLTVL.